This entry lists 24 T cell receptor beta chains sequenced from one sample in a study of shared clonotypes between healthy human individuals. Sequenced by immunoSEQ multiplex PCR; TCRdb stores in-frame clones only, minus some. Of fewer than 1.6 million clones listed, approximately 98.5% are singletons. Sequenced input: naive CD4+ T cells sorted from blood. The subset denotes: CD45RA+ positively selected. The receptors stem from a man aged 25 to 40 in good health.

This chain connects TRBV30 to TRBJ2-7; TRBD2 matches 15 bases. Germline-derived CDR1 and CDR2 are GTSNPN and SVGIG (reference sequence). With 3 bases clipped from V and 2 bases from J, the junction kept 17 bases outside the gene matches. The CDR3 is 20 residues long. The chain's CDR3 is CAWRSPGLAGGPFPPYEQYF. DNA of the CDR3: TGTGCCTGGAGAAGCCCCGGACTAGCGGGAGGGCCATTCCCACCCTACGAGCAGTACTTC.

The V and J genes are TRBV28 and TRBJ1-3, with no clear D. The CDR3 has 13 amino acids. The germline CDR1 and CDR2 sequences are MDHEN and SYDVKM. V gave up 7 bases and J gave up 8 bases, with 15 bases separating them. Here the CDR3 DNA reads TGTGCCAGCACCTGGGCCACAGCTCACACCATATATTTT. It is translated as CASTWATAHTIYF.

This chain links TRBV6-5 with TRBJ2-2, with D possibly matching TRBD2 (6 bases). The CDR3 loop spans 13 amino acids. Germline CDR1 is MNHEY and CDR2 is SVGAGI. The CDR3 nucleotides are TGTGCAAGACGGGAGTTAGGCCCCGGGGAGCTGTTTTTT. Protein: CARRELGPGELFF.

The chain has TRBV30 and TRBJ2-1; no reliable D call. Deletions cut 0 bases from V and 5 bases from J, with 8 bases between. The CDR3 totals 13 residues. CDR1 is GTSNPN and CDR2 is SVGIG in the germline V gene (reference sequence). CDR3 DNA sequence: TGTGCCTGGAGTGTACTCGGTAACAATGAGCAGTTCTTC. Residues: CAWSVLGNNEQFF.

V gene TRBV7-9 combines with J gene TRBJ1-1; D remains unclear. Trimming took 5 bases from V and 1 from J, leaving 17 bases between them. Germline lookup yields CDR1 SEHNR and CDR2 FQNEAQ (reference sequence). The CDR3 runs to 16 residues. Here the CDR3 reads CASSIRPSRTNTEAFF. The CDR3, as DNA: TGTGCCAGCAGCATACGACCATCAAGGACGAACACTGAAGCTTTCTTT.

The chain joins TRBV28 to TRBJ2-7; the match to TRBD2 covers 8 bases. Germline V gene sequence: CDR1 MDHEN, CDR2 SYDVKM. There are 14 residues in the CDR3. The trim removed 4 bases at V and 3 bases at J, leaving 5 bases unmatched. Written as DNA, the CDR3 is TGTGCCAGCAGTTACCCGGGGGGGAGCTACGAGCAGTACTTC. Translation gives CASSYPGGSYEQYF.

Regarding this clone: Other DNA sequences in this specimen translate into the identical CDR3. The V gene is TRBV6-5, the J gene TRBJ1-5; D is uncertain. V lost 4 bases to trimming and J lost 0 bases, with 4 bases between them. The length of the CDR3 is 13 residues. Germline-derived CDR1 and CDR2 are MNHEY and SVGAGI. In nucleotides, the CDR3 is TGTGCCAGCAGTTCTATTAGCAATCAGCCCCAGCATTTT. It codes for CASSSISNQPQHF.

J is TRBJ1-3 and V is TRBV6-4; D not certain. The CDR3 consists of 16 residues. Per the germline V gene, CDR1 is MRHNA and CDR2 is SNTAGT. V lost 2 bases and J lost 0, with 11 bases in between. Written as DNA, the CDR3 is TGTGCCAGCAGTGACCCCCAGGCGCGCTCTGGAAACACCATATATTTT. Residues: CASSDPQARSGNTIYF.

Written as DNA, the CDR3 is TGTGCCAGCTCACCACTCCCACCGGGTAACGACGAGCAGTACTTC. This gives the protein CASSPLPPGNDEQYF. This chain uses TRBV18 with TRBJ2-7; D gene uncertain. V was pared by 1 base and J by 5 bases, with 15 bases between. Germline CDR1 reads KGHSH; CDR2 reads LQKENI. CDR3 size: 15 residues.

The chain joins TRBV7-2 to TRBJ2-3; D may be TRBD2 (7 bases). Germline values: CDR1 SGHTA, CDR2 FQGNSA. With 1 base removed from V and 0 bases from J, the gap between germline ends came to 14 bases. This CDR3 spans 17 amino acids. As DNA, the CDR3 is TGTGCCAGCAGCTTAGTGTCGCGGGGGCAGAGCACAGATACGCAGTATTTT. Encoded protein: CASSLVSRGQSTDTQYF.

The V and J genes are TRBV7-6 and TRBJ2-7, with TRBD2 matching over 11 bases. Germline values: CDR1 SGHVS, CDR2 FNYEAQ. The trim removed 5 bases at V and 2 bases at J, leaving 5 bases unmatched. The CDR3 covers 15 residues. CDR3 residues: CASSISGRETYEQYF. As DNA, the CDR3 is TGTGCCAGCAGCATTAGCGGGAGGGAAACCTACGAGCAGTACTTC. Full variable domain (outside the CDR3, taken from reference TRBV7-6 and TRBJ2-7): GAGVSQSPRYKVTKRGQDVALRCDPISGHVSLYWYRQALGQGPEFLTYFNYEAQQDKSGLPNDRFSAERPEGSISTLTIQRTEQRDSAMYRCASSISGRETYEQYFGPGTRLTVT.

J is TRBJ2-7 and V is TRBV7-7; tentative D call: TRBD2 (5 bases). There are 14 residues in the CDR3. Germline assignment: CDR1 SSHAT and CDR2 FNYEAQ (reference sequence). Trimming left V 5 bases short and J 9 bases short, with 20 bases between. The CDR3 coding sequence is TGTGCCAGCAGCCCCCAGCCCGGACTTGACTCGCAGTACTTC. Translated: CASSPQPGLDSQYF. Drawing the rest from reference TRBV7-7 and TRBJ2-7, the complete variable domain is GAGVSQSPRYKVTKRGQDVTLRCDPISSHATLYWYQQALGQGPEFLTYFNYEAQPDKSGLPSDRFSAERPEGSISTLTIQRTEQRDSAMYRCASSPQPGLDSQYFGPGTRLTVT.

This sequence joins TRBV27 and TRBJ2-7; 12 bases align to TRBD2. There are 17 residues in the CDR3. J gave up 5 bases and V 4 bases, and 12 bases lay outside the gene matches. From germline, CDR1 is MNHEY and CDR2 SMNVEV (reference sequence). CDR3 bases: TGTGCCAGCAGTTACGCCAGACTAGCGGGAGACCCCCACGAGCAGTACTTC. Translation: CASSYARLAGDPHEQYF.

This chain links TRBV28 with TRBJ2-7, with D tentatively TRBD2 (5 bases). With 5 bases removed from V and 3 bases from J, the gap between germline ends came to 11 bases. This CDR3 has 13 residues. Germline assignment: CDR1 MDHEN and CDR2 SYDVKM. This CDR3 is CASSLGNYYEQYF. The DNA of the CDR3 is TGTGCCAGCAGTCTCGGGAACTACTACGAGCAGTACTTC.

The chain joins TRBV7-9 to TRBJ2-3, with D hard to call. This CDR3 is 12 amino acids long. The germline V gene has CDR1 SEHNR and CDR2 FQNEAQ (reference sequence). V lost 1 base and J 10 bases, leaving 9 bases between the germline ends. DNA of the CDR3: TGTGCCAGCAGCTTAGGGCAAAATGCGCAGTATTTT. Protein product: CASSLGQNAQYF.

This clone showed up just once. J is TRBJ2-6 and V is TRBV30, with D tentatively TRBD1 (5 bases). V was clipped by 2 bases and J by 0 bases, with 8 bases between them. This CDR3 has 15 amino acids. CDR1 is GTSNPN, CDR2 SVGIG, per germline (reference sequence). DNA of the CDR3: TGTGCCTGGAGTTCAGGGTCCTCTGGGGCCAACGTCCTGACTTTC. It yields the protein CAWSSGSSGANVLTF.

This chain uses TRBV25-1 with TRBJ2-7, with no clear D. This CDR3 has 14 amino acids. CDR1 is MGHDK and CDR2 is SYGVNS in the germline V gene. The V end lost 3 bases, the J end lost 4 bases, and 13 bases lay between the germline ends. CDR3 sequence (DNA): TGTGCCAGCAGTGAGCTTACCGACGGTTACGAGCAGTACTTC. This gives the protein CASSELTDGYEQYF.

CDR3 in DNA: TGTGCCGTATGGTTGACTGAAGCTTTCTTT. This encodes CAVWLTEAFF. The chain recombines TRBV7-9 with TRBJ1-1; D is undetermined. This CDR3 is built from 10 residues. V was pared by 11 bases and J by 5 bases, with 9 bases between. CDR1 is SEHNR, CDR2 FQNEAQ, per germline (reference sequence).

The V and J genes are TRBV18 and TRBJ2-1; 14 bases align to TRBD2. The CDR3 spans 19 residues. Germline values: CDR1 KGHSH, CDR2 LQKENI. V gave up 3 bases and J gave up 3 bases; unmatched junction bases: 10. The CDR3 DNA is TGTGCCAGCTCACCGGACGGGACTAGCGGGAGCGTTGGCTACAATGAGCAGTTCTTC. Protein sequence: CASSPDGTSGSVGYNEQFF.

The J gene is TRBJ2-1, the V gene TRBV6-5; D possibly corresponds to TRBD2 (5 bases). Germline values: CDR1 MNHEY, CDR2 SVGAGI. CDR3 length: 13 residues. The V end lost 10 bases, the J end lost 4 bases, and 14 bases lay between the germline ends. The CDR3 DNA follows: TGTGCCACCTCCGGGATTCGATACAATGAGCAGTTCTTC. Translated: CATSGIRYNEQFF.

The chain combines TRBV19 with TRBJ2-1; D perhaps matches TRBD1 (6 bases). CDR3 size: 16 residues. Germline V gene sequence: CDR1 LNHDA, CDR2 SQIVND (reference sequence). Trimming took 5 bases from V and 4 from J, leaving 18 bases between them. CDR3 in DNA: TGTGCCAGTAGTTACCCCCAGGGGTTAGGTTACAATGAGCAGTTCTTC. The encoded protein is CASSYPQGLGYNEQFF.

J is TRBJ1-2 and V is TRBV6-1; 9 bases are a match to TRBD1. Trimming at V came to 11 bases and at J to 3 bases, leaving 10 bases not matched to a gene. Germline CDR1 is MNHNS and CDR2 is SASEGT. CDR3 length: 14 amino acids. For the CDR3, the DNA is TGTGCCGGAGTACAGGGGGCTTGGGACTATGGCTACACCTTC. It is translated as CAGVQGAWDYGYTF.

V gene TRBV6-1 combines with J gene TRBJ1-1, with unresolved D. This CDR3 spans 14 amino acids. Germline assignment: CDR1 MNHNS and CDR2 SASEGT. Trimming took off 2 bases at V and 3 bases at J, with 10 bases between the two ends. The CDR3: CASSEIEGHTEAFF. CDR3 DNA sequence: TGTGCCAGCAGTGAAATAGAAGGGCACACTGAAGCTTTCTTT.

The chain joins TRBV5-1 to TRBJ2-7; 9 bases are shared with TRBD1. The CDR3 spans 15 residues. V shed 4 bases and J 2 bases; nucleotides not matched to a gene: 7. The V gene's germline CDR1 is SGHRS and CDR2 YFSETQ. CDR3 nucleotide sequence: TGCGCCAGCAGCACCTCGGGACAGGGAACCTACGAGCAGTACTTC. As protein: CASSTSGQGTYEQYF.